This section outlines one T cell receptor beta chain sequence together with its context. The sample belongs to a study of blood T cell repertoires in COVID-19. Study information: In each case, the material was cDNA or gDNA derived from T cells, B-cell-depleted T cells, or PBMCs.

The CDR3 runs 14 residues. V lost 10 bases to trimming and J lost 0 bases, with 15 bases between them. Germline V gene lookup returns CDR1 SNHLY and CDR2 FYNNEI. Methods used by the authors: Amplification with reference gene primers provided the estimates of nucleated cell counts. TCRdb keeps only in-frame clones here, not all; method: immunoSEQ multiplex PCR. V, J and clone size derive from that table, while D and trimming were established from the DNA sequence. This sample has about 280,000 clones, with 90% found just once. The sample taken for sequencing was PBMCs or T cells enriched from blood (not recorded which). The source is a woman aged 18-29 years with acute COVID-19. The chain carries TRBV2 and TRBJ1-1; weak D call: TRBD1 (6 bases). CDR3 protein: CATAGQLMNTEAFF. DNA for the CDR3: TGTGCCACCGCCGGACAGTTAATGAACACTGAAGCTTTCTTT.